This T cell receptor beta chain was sequenced for a study of OX40 agonist ivuxolimab in advanced cancers. Using immunoSEQ multiplex PCR, the repertoire was profiled, and TCRdb retains in-frame clones only, with some absent. In the table there are tens of thousands of clones, around four fifths of which are singletons. The CDR3 length is 13 residues. Trimming shortened V by 4 bases and J by 8 bases, and 15 bases separated the two germline ends. Germline lookup yields CDR1 SGHTS and CDR2 YDEGEE. The origin of this receptor is an adult with an advanced solid tumor such as melanoma, head and neck, liver or kidney cancer. Sequenced material: CD4+ or CD8+ T cells sorted from blood, taken in a trial of the OX40 agonist ivuxolimab. V is TRBV5-8 and J is TRBJ1-2, with D possibly TRBD1 on 5 matching bases. The CDR3 nucleotides read TGTGCCAGCAGCCCCCCTCAGGGAAGAGGCTACACCTTC. It encodes CASSPPQGRGYTF.